This passage covers 29 T cell receptor beta chains from one sample sequenced in a study of blood T cell repertoires in COVID-19. Libraries were prepared by immunoSEQ multiplex PCR; TCRdb keeps only in-frame clonotypes and omits some of them. The sample lists 90,000 to 150,000 clones, about 80% seen once, with roughly 6.2% in the top ten. The sample comprised peripheral blood. The receptors were sampled from a man aged 65-85 years with acute or convalescent COVID-19.

The genes are TRBV9 and TRBJ1-6, with TRBD1 identical over 7 bases. J was trimmed by 4 bases and V by 3 bases; bases with no gene match: 4. Germline CDR1 and CDR2: SGDLS and YYNGEE. This CDR3 contains 15 residues. CDR3 DNA: TGTGCCAGCAGCGCCCGGGACAGTTATAATTCACCCCTCCACTTT. Translation: CASSARDSYNSPLHF.

The V and J genes are TRBV9 and TRBJ1-1; weak D call: TRBD1 (6 bases). V shed 2 bases and J shed 6 bases, with 17 bases lying between them. The CDR3 has 15 residues. Germline V gives CDR1 SGDLS, CDR2 YYNGEE. The CDR3 region is CASSVRGSGEAEAFF. The CDR3 DNA follows: TGTGCCAGCAGCGTGAGGGGGTCAGGGGAAGCTGAAGCTTTCTTT.

J is TRBJ2-7 and V is TRBV28; 12 bases are a match to TRBD2. This CDR3 spans 16 amino acids. Germline lookup yields CDR1 MDHEN and CDR2 SYDVKM. V lost 7 bases and J lost 5; bases outside the gene matches: 12. The CDR3 nucleotides read TGTGCCAGCAATCCTACCACTAGCGGGAGGTGGCACGAGCAGTACTTC. This translates into CASNPTTSGRWHEQYF.

The V gene is TRBV19, the J gene TRBJ2-5, with 8 bases lining up with TRBD2. This CDR3 comprises 16 residues. Germline CDR1 LNHDA, CDR2 SQIVND (reference sequence). The ends lost 3 bases at V and 4 bases at J; junction bases unmatched: 10. Written as DNA, the CDR3 is TGTGCCAGTAGTATTTCTCCCGGGAGGGCCTCAGAGACCCAGTACTTC. Protein: CASSISPGRASETQYF. The full variable domain, completed using reference TRBV19 and TRBJ2-5, is DGGITQSPKYLFRKEGQNVTLSCEQNLNHDAMYWYRQDPGQGLRLIYYSQIVNDFQKGDIAEGYSVSREKKESFPLTVTSAQKNPTAFYLCASSISPGRASETQYFGPGTRLLVL.

CDR3 bases: TGTGCCAGCAGCCTGGGGACAGGCATGGAGGACTACACCTTC. Translated, it gives CASSLGTGMEDYTF. This chain uses TRBV5-6 with TRBJ1-2, with 8 bases lining up with TRBD1. The CDR3 extends over 14 amino acids. The germline CDR1 and CDR2 sequences are SGHDT and YYEEEE. V was clipped by 4 bases and J by 10 bases; unmatched bases: 12.

V is TRBV27 and J is TRBJ2-3; D remains unclear. CDR3 length: 13 residues. V lost 2 bases to trimming and J lost 10 bases, with 13 bases between them. The V gene's germline CDR1 is MNHEY and CDR2 SMNVEV (reference sequence). The CDR3 sequence: CASSLIARESQYF. The CDR3 DNA reads as TGTGCCAGCAGTTTAATTGCCCGCGAGTCGCAGTATTTT.

The chain has TRBV6-5 and TRBJ1-5; 9 bases agree with TRBD1. Germline CDR1 reads MNHEY; CDR2 reads SVGAGI. This CDR3 region has 13 residues. The V segment lost 6 bases and the J segment 7 bases; nucleotides outside the gene matches: 4. The DNA for the CDR3 is TGTGCCAGCAGGGACAGGGGCGGGCAGCCCCAGCATTTT. It specifies CASRDRGGQPQHF.

The V call is TRBV24-1, the J call TRBJ2-5; the match to TRBD2 covers 12 bases. The CDR3 runs 16 residues. Per the germline V gene, CDR1 is KGHDR and CDR2 is SFDVKD. The junction had 3 bases not matched to a gene; V was cut back by 3 bases and J by 2 bases. The DNA for the CDR3 is TGTGCCACCAGTGATACCGGACTAGCGGGGCAAGAGACCCAGTACTTC. Amino acids: CATSDTGLAGQETQYF.

This sequence joins TRBV15 and TRBJ2-5; the D gene is possibly TRBD1 (6 bases). The CDR3 spans 15 residues. V lost 5 bases and J lost 5, with 18 bases in between. Germline CDR1 reads LNHNV; CDR2 reads YYDKDF (reference sequence). CDR3 loop: CATSDLSGVWETQYF. The CDR3 DNA reads as TGTGCCACCAGCGATCTTTCAGGGGTTTGGGAGACCCAGTACTTC.

J is TRBJ1-6 and V is TRBV18; 7 bases fit TRBD1. CDR3 size: 16 residues. Germline V CDR1 and CDR2: KGHSH, LQKENI. The J segment lost 9 bases and the V segment lost 2 bases, leaving 10 bases of the junction unmatched. The CDR3 here is CASSPIRDQGGSPLHF. The CDR3 DNA sequence: TGTGCCAGCTCACCAATTCGAGACCAGGGGGGTTCACCCCTCCACTTT.

The V gene is TRBV5-1, the J gene TRBJ2-2, with a tentative D call TRBD1 (5 bases). The CDR3 length is 15 residues. V lost 3 bases, J lost 7 bases, and 16 bases lay in between. CDR1 is SGHRS and CDR2 is YFSETQ in the germline V gene. CDR3 sequence (DNA): TGCGCCAGCAGCTATGAAGGGGTTGGTATCGGGGAGCTGTTTTTT. This codes for CASSYEGVGIGELFF. The full variable domain, completed using reference TRBV5-1 and TRBJ2-2, is KAGVTQTPRYLIKTRGQQVTLSCSPISGHRSVSWYQQTPGQGLQFLFEYFSETQRNKGNFPGRFSGRQFSNSRSEMNVSTLELGDSALYLCASSYEGVGIGELFFGEGSRLTVL.

The rearrangement joins TRBV28 to TRBJ2-2; TRBD1 aligns across 7 bases. Per germline, CDR1 MDHEN and CDR2 SYDVKM. The CDR3 has 15 amino acids. Losses at the gene ends were 6 bases for V and 2 bases for J; bases not matched to a gene: 6. The CDR3 nucleotides are TGTGCCAGCAGCCGGACAGGCTTCAACACCGGGGAGCTGTTTTTT. It codes for CASSRTGFNTGELFF.

The chain joins TRBV18 to TRBJ2-7, with D tentatively TRBD1 (6 bases). The CDR3 is made up of 13 amino acids. Germline CDR1 is KGHSH and CDR2 is LQKENI. The V end was cut by 3 bases, the J end by 2 bases, with 8 bases between. The CDR3 nucleotides are TGTGCCAGCTCACCGGGACACGCCTACGAGCAGTACTTC. Translation: CASSPGHAYEQYF. The complete variable domain, with remaining parts taken from reference TRBV18 and TRBJ2-7, reads NAGVMQNPRHLVRRRGQEARLRCSPMKGHSHVYWYRQLPEEGLKFMVYLQKENIIDESGMPKERFSAEFPKEGPSILRIQQVVRGDSAAYFCASSPGHAYEQYFGPGTRLTVT.

The chain combines TRBV24-1 with TRBJ1-1; 8 nucleotides match TRBD1. After removal of 7 bases from V and 3 bases from J, the junction contained 9 bases not matched to a gene. The CDR3 loop spans 15 amino acids. From germline, CDR1 is KGHDR and CDR2 SFDVKD. The CDR3 region is CATRGQGSRDTEAFF. The CDR3 nucleotides are TGTGCCACCAGAGGACAGGGCTCTAGGGACACTGAAGCTTTCTTT.

V and J are TRBV9 and TRBJ2-1, with 10 bases matching TRBD2. V gave up 3 bases and J gave up 6 bases; unmatched junction bases: 9. The CDR3 consists of 16 residues. Germline V CDR1 and CDR2: SGDLS, YYNGEE. The CDR3 protein is CASSAPGLAFINEQFF. The DNA for the CDR3 is TGTGCCAGCAGCGCCCCGGGACTAGCGTTTATCAATGAGCAGTTCTTC.

V and J are TRBV19 and TRBJ1-2; D might be TRBD1 (6 bases). Germline V gives CDR1 LNHDA, CDR2 SQIVND (reference sequence). Trimming removed 4 bases from V and 1 base from J, with 10 bases in between. This CDR3 has 14 residues. The CDR3 reads CASSTGEFNYGYTF. DNA of the CDR3: TGTGCCAGTAGTACAGGGGAGTTTAACTATGGCTACACCTTC.

The gene calls are TRBV7-3 and TRBJ1-2, with TRBD1 identical over 10 bases. The J segment lost 7 bases and the V segment lost 4 bases, leaving 6 bases of the junction unmatched. The CDR3 is made up of 14 amino acids. In germline, CDR1 is SGHTA, CDR2 FQGTGA. DNA of the CDR3: TGTGCCAGCAGCTCGACGACAGGGGGCGGTGGCTACACCTTC. This encodes CASSSTTGGGGYTF.

There are a few counts of this clone. CDR3: CASSSETVSYEQYF. DNA for the CDR3: TGTGCCAGCAGCTCGGAGACAGTCTCCTACGAGCAGTACTTC. This rearrangement joins TRBV7-9 to TRBJ2-7; tentative D call: TRBD1 (5 bases). The CDR3 contains 14 residues. The germline gives CDR1 SEHNR, CDR2 FQNEAQ (reference sequence). Trimming pared 4 bases from V and 0 bases from J, leaving 10 bases between.

The chain employs TRBV7-6 and TRBJ2-7, with 8 bases identical to TRBD1. Trimming cost V 4 bases and J 6 bases; bases outside gene matches: 8. Per germline, CDR1 SGHVS and CDR2 FNYEAQ. This CDR3 comprises 14 residues. The CDR3 sequence is CASSSGTGLGEQYF. The DNA of the CDR3 is TGTGCCAGCAGCTCCGGGACAGGTCTGGGCGAGCAGTACTTC.

The rearrangement uses TRBV2 and TRBJ2-5; the match to TRBD1 covers 9 bases. The ends lost 6 bases at V and 3 bases at J; junction bases unmatched: 8. Germline CDR1 and CDR2: SNHLY and FYNNEI. The CDR3 contains 15 residues. The DNA of the CDR3 is TGTGCCAGCAGCCCCGACAGGGGGGAGGAAGAGACCCAGTACTTC. It specifies CASSPDRGEEETQYF.

This clone has more than one count but fewer than ten. The rearrangement links TRBV2 to TRBJ1-6; possible D gene TRBD1, 6 bases. The CDR3 totals 16 residues. V lost 5 bases to trimming and J lost 9 bases, with 20 bases between them. From germline, CDR1 is SNHLY and CDR2 FYNNEI. The CDR3 DNA reads TGTGCCAGCAGTCGGACAGAGCCAAGATTAGGTTCACCCCTCCACTTT. This codes for CASSRTEPRLGSPLHF.

The DNA for the CDR3 is TGTGCCAGCAGCGCTATGGACACTGAAGCTTTCTTT. Its protein product is CASSAMDTEAFF. The gene calls are TRBV3-1 (or the pseudogene TRBV3-2) and TRBJ1-1; D is uncertain. CDR3 length: 12 residues. The ends were cut back, 5 bases at V and 3 bases at J, with 7 bases in the middle. Germline values: CDR1 LGHDT, CDR2 YNNKEL (reference sequence).

The V gene is TRBV5-1, the J gene TRBJ2-1, with 7 bases that match TRBD1. The CDR3 contains 14 residues. J was trimmed by 4 bases and V by 0 bases; bases with no gene match: 1. Germline-derived CDR1 and CDR2 are SGHRS and YFSETQ. The CDR3 loop is CASSLGQGYNEQFF. The CDR3 nucleotides are TGCGCCAGCAGCTTGGGACAGGGATACAATGAGCAGTTCTTC.

The chain has TRBV7-3 and TRBJ2-7, with D possibly matching TRBD1 (5 bases). There are 14 residues in the CDR3. Germline values: CDR1 SGHTA, CDR2 FQGTGA. Trimming stripped 6 bases from V and 0 bases from J, with 12 bases between. CDR3 bases: TGTGCCAGCAGACCCGACAGATACTCCTACGAGCAGTACTTC. It encodes CASRPDRYSYEQYF.

The rearrangement links TRBV27 to TRBJ1-5; D not resolved. CDR1 and CDR2 (germline): MNHEY, SMNVEV (reference sequence). This CDR3 has 14 amino acids. The V end was cut by 7 bases, the J end by 1 base, with 11 bases between. CDR3 in DNA: TGTGCCAGCACCCCCCTCGGGAGCAATCAGCCCCAGCATTTT. Amino acid sequence: CASTPLGSNQPQHF.

This clone has only one observation. This sequence joins TRBV7-9 and TRBJ2-1, with TRBD2 identical over 11 bases. V shed 5 bases, J shed 10 bases, and the junction held 13 bases outside the gene matches. The CDR3 consists of 16 residues. The germline V gene has CDR1 SEHNR and CDR2 FQNEAQ (reference sequence). CDR3 residues: CASSLLSGGASREQFF. The CDR3 DNA reads TGTGCCAGCAGCCTTCTTAGCGGGGGGGCATCACGGGAGCAGTTCTTC.

The chain is built from TRBV10-3 and TRBJ2-7; 11 bases line up with TRBD1. The CDR3 runs to 13 residues. Germline lookup yields CDR1 ENHRY and CDR2 SYGVKD. J was trimmed by 2 bases and V by 9 bases; bases with no gene match: 3. The CDR3 spells CAIGTGGTYEQYF. In nucleotides, the CDR3 is TGTGCCATAGGGACAGGGGGAACCTACGAGCAGTACTTC.

This rearrangement joins TRBV19 to TRBJ2-7, with D unresolved. The CDR3 length is 15 residues. V shed 3 bases and J shed 0 bases, with 12 bases lying between them. CDR1 LNHDA and CDR2 SQIVND come from the germline V gene (reference sequence). The chain's CDR3 is CASSIALLPSYEQYF. Written as DNA, the CDR3 is TGTGCCAGTAGTATCGCACTTCTCCCCTCCTACGAGCAGTACTTC.

In this sample, this clone turned up once. This chain joins TRBV19 and TRBJ2-1; D remains ambiguous. Germline assignment: CDR1 LNHDA and CDR2 SQIVND (reference sequence). Trimming pared 5 bases from V and 0 bases from J, leaving 14 bases between. The CDR3 contains 16 residues. CDR3 in DNA: TGTGCCAGTAGTCGGATGGTAGCCGGCTCCTACAATGAGCAGTTCTTC. Amino acid sequence: CASSRMVAGSYNEQFF.